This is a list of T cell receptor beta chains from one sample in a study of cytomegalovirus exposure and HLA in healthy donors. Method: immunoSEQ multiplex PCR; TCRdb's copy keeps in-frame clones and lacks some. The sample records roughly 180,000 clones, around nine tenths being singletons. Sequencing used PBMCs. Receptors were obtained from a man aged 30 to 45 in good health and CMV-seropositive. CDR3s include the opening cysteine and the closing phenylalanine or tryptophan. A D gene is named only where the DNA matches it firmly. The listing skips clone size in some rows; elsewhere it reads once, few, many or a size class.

TGTGCCAGCAGCTTACCAACAGGGGGCTCGGAGACCCAGTACTTC | CASSLPTGGSETQYF | TRBJ2-5 | - | TRBV11-3 | TRBD1
TGTGCCAGCAGCCCACTCGGGACAGGAAACACCATATATTTT | CASSPLGTGNTIYF | TRBJ1-3 | - | TRBV28 | -
TGCGCCAGCAGCCAACAGGACGGGAACTCCTACAATGAGCAGTTCTTC | CASSQQDGNSYNEQFF | TRBJ2-1 | once | TRBV4-3 | -
TGTGCCAGTATCCTACGGGCAGGGAACACTGAAGCTTTCTTT | CASILRAGNTEAFF | TRBJ1-1 | - | TRBV19 | -
TGTGCCAGCAGGGGCAGGGGCAATGAGCAGTTCTTC | CASRGRGNEQFF | TRBJ2-1 | once | TRBV6-4 | -
TGTGCCAGCACTGGGGAGCTGTTTTTT | CASTGELFF | TRBJ2-2 | - | TRBV3-1/TRBV3-2 | -
TGTGCCAGCAGCCCACCCCAGGGGACCAGAAACACCGGGGAGCTGTTTTTT | CASSPPQGTRNTGELFF | TRBJ2-2 | - | TRBV13 | -
TGTGCCAGAAGCCACGAGAGCACAGATACGCAGTATTTT | CARSHESTDTQYF | TRBJ2-3 | - | TRBV5-3 | -
TGTGCCAGCAGCTCAACGGGCGGGGACATATCATACAATGAGCAGTTCTTC | CASSSTGGDISYNEQFF | TRBJ2-1 | - | TRBV7-9 | -
TGTGCCAGCAGTTACGATTCCGGAAACACCATATATTTT | CASSYDSGNTIYF | TRBJ1-3 | - | TRBV6-5 | -
TGCGCCAGCAGCCCGGGGGGGAGTAGCGGTGGCAAAGGTGAGCAGTTCTTC | CASSPGGSSGGKGEQFF | TRBJ2-1 | - | TRBV4-1 | TRBD2
TGTGCCAGCAGCTTGCAGGGGACAGATACGCAGTATTTT | CASSLQGTDTQYF | TRBJ2-3 | once | TRBV5-4 | -
TGTGCCAGCAGCCCCGGACTAGCAGGGGATACGCAGTATTTT | CASSPGLAGDTQYF | TRBJ2-3 | - | TRBV7-3 | TRBD2
TGTGCCAGCAGTCCCCTGGGGAGGGGCGATGAGCAGTTCTTC | CASSPLGRGDEQFF | TRBJ2-1 | - | TRBV28 | TRBD2
TGCAGCGTTGCCATGGAGGGTGCAAGCAATCAGCCCCAGCATTTT | CSVAMEGASNQPQHF | TRBJ1-5 | - | TRBV29-1 | -